This T cell receptor beta chain appears in the sequencing data of a study of immune heterogeneity within non-small cell lung tumors. About the research overall: Tumors were classified as 4 squamous cell carcinomas, approximately nine non-squamous carcinomas and 1 not otherwise specified. Notes on the study in general: Different tumor locations in one patient shared dominant CDR3 beta clonotypes yet harbored unique high-frequency clones. Local T-cell clonality and local tumor mutational burden correlated moderately but significantly (R about 0.31).

Template input, which was bulk tumor genomic DNA, totaled 450 to 600 ng per sample. Each primary tumor yielded several biopsies, collected far apart from one another at surgery. It was patients with untreated, newly diagnosed non-small cell lung cancer who underwent curative surgery. Donors were newly diagnosed non-small cell lung cancer patients having surgery with curative intent. The CDR3 covers 17 residues. CDR1 is SGHNT and CDR2 is YENEEA in the germline V gene. With 1 base clipped from V and 3 bases from J, the junction kept 11 bases outside the gene matches. This clonotype was detected many times. Its antigen is not identified. Multiplex PCR (32 V and 13 J primers) was used to amplify the TCR beta CDR3. MiXCR, applied by TCRdb to the multiplex PCR reads, yields one record per CDR3 protein. The sample holds tens of thousands of distinct CDR3 sequences, around 26% seen once.

Sequenced material: lung tumor tissue. The chain couples TRBV11-3 to TRBJ2-7; the match to TRBD1 covers 8 bases. The origin of this receptor is a man in his forties or fifties with non-small cell lung cancer. CDR3 nucleotides: TGTGCCAGCAGCTTAGGTTTAGGTGGACAGGGACTCTACGAGCAGTACTTC. It translates to CASSLGLGGQGLYEQYF.